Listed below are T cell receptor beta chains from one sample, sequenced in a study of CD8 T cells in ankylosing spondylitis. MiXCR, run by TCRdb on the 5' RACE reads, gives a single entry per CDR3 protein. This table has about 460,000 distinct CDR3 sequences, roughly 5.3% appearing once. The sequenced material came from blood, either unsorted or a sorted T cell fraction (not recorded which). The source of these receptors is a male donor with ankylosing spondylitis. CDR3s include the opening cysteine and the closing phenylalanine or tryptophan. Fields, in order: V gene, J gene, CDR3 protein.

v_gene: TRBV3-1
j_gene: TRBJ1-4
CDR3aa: CASSQDIALRDKLFF

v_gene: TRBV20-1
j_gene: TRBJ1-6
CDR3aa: CSAPDRGGDSPLHF

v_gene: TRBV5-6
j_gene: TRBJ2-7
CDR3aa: CASSLFESSYEQYF

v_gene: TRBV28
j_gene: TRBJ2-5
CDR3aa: CASSLLRDAQYF

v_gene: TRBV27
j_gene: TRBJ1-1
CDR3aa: CASRTGFTEAFF

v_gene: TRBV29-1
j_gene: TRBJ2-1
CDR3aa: CSVAVGWDEQFF

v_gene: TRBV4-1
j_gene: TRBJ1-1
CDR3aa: CASSQARTRNTEAFF

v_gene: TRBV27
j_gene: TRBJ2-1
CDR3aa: CASKFWDRGHNEQFF

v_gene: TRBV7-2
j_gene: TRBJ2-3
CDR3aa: CASSFRPIRDTQYF

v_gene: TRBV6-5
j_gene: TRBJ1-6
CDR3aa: CASSYGKFDSPLHF

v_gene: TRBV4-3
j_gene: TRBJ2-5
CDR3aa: CASSRDSYETQYF

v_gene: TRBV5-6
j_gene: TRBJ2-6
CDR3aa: CASSYRVAGANVLTF

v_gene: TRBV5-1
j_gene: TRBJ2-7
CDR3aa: CASSLGTGPYEQYF

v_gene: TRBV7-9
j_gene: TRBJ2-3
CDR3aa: CASSLFLGSDTQYF

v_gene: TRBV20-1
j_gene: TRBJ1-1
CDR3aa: CSARDWGQGLNTEAFF

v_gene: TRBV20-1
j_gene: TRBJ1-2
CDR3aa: CSASLLANYGYTF

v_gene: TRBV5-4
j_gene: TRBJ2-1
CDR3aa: CASSPPSRGKYNEQFF

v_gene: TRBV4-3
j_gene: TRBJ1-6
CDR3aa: CASSQDLAGGEDNSPLHF

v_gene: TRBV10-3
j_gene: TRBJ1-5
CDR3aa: CAIGDPGQGAQHF